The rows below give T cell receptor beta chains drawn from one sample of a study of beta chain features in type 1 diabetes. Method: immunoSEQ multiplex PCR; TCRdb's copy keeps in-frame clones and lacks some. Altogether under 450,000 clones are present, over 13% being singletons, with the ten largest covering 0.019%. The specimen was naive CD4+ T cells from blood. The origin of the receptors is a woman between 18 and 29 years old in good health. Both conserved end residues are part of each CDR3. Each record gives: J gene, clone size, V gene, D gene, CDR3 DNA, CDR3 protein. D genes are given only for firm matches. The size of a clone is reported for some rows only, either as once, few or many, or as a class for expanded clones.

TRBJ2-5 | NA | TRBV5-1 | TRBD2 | TGCGCCAGCAGCTTGGAGGGCCCGGGAGGGGAGACCCAGTACTTC | CASSLEGPGGETQYF
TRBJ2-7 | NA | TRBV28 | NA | TGTGCCAGCCGCGGGAACTCCTACGAGCAGTACTTC | CASRGNSYEQYF
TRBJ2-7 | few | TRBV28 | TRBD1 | TGTGCCAGCAGCTCACACGGACAGGGGAGGGGTTACGAGCAGTACTTC | CASSSHGQGRGYEQYF
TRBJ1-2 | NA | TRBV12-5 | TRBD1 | TGTGCTAGTGGTCCCCACAACGGAATCACAGGGGAGGGCTACACCTTC | CASGPHNGITGEGYTF
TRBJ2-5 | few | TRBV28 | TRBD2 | TGTGCCAGCAGCCGGGGGACTAGCGGGAGGGTTGGTAAGACCCAGTACTTC | CASSRGTSGRVGKTQYF
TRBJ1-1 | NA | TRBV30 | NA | TGTGCCTGGAGTATAGGGGTGACTGAAGCTTTCTTT | CAWSIGVTEAFF
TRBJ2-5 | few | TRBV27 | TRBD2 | TGTGCCAGCAGTTTACTAGCGGGAGGTTCCCCCGTGTACTTC | CASSLLAGGSPVYF
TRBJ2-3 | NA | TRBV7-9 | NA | TGTGCCAGCAGCGACGGGAGAGTAGATACGCAGTATTTT | CASSDGRVDTQYF
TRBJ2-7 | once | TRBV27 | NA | TGTGCCAGCAGTTTAAACAGGAACTACGAGCAGTACTTC | CASSLNRNYEQYF
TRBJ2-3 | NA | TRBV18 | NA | TGTGCCAGCTCACCACCGGGACATGTGACAGATACGCAGTATTTT | CASSPPGHVTDTQYF
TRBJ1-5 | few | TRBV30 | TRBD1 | TGTGCCTGGAGTGTTAACAGGGGGAATCAGCCCCAGCATTTT | CAWSVNRGNQPQHF
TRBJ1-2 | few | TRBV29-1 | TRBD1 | TGCAGCGTGGAGAACCACCAGGGGGCTGGGTATGGCTACACCTTC | CSVENHQGAGYGYTF
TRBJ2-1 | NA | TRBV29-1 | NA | TGCAGCGTTGGCAGGGGGGTGGGAGAGCAGTTCTTC | CSVGRGVGEQFF
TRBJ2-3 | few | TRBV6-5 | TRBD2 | TGTGCCAGCAGTTACCAGCTAGCGGGAGGAGCAGATACGCAGTATTTT | CASSYQLAGGADTQYF
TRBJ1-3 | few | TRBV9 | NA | TGTGCCAGCAGTGCCCCGGCGGGGTCCTTCGTCGGGGGAAACACCATATATTTT | CASSAPAGSFVGGNTIYF
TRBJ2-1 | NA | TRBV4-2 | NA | TGTGCCAGCAGCCAAGATCTCCCGGTGCCTTCTTTCGAGCAGTTCTTC | CASSQDLPVPSFEQFF
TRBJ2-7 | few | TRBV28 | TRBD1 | TGTGCCAGCCGGGACAGGGTCTACGAGCAGTACTTC | CASRDRVYEQYF
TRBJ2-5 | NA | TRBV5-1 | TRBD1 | TGCGCCAGCAGCTTAACAGGGGTAGGGGAGACCCAGTACTTC | CASSLTGVGETQYF
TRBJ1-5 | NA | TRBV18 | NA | TGTGCCAGCTCACCTTCCAGGGCTCGTGAGCAGCCCCAGCATTTT | CASSPSRAREQPQHF
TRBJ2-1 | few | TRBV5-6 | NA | TGTGCCAGCAGCTTGGCGTACAATGAGCAGTTCTTC | CASSLAYNEQFF
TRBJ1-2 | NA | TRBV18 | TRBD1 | TGTGCCAGCTCACCACCCCGGACAGGGTCCTATGGCTACACCTTC | CASSPPRTGSYGYTF
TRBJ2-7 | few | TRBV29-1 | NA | TGCAGCGTTGAGGCAGGGGGGCAATACGAGCAGTACTTC | CSVEAGGQYEQYF
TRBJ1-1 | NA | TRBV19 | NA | TGTGCCAGTAGTATCGTGGGCAAGAACACTGAAGCTTTCTTT | CASSIVGKNTEAFF
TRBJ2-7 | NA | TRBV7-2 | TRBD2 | TGTGCCAGCAGTCCGACTAGCGGGAGGGCTGGCGAGCAGTACTTC | CASSPTSGRAGEQYF
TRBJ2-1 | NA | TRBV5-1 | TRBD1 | TGCGCCAGCAGCTCCGGACAGGGGCCGAATGAGCAGTTCTTC | CASSSGQGPNEQFF
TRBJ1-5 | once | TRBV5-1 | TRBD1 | TGCGCCAGCAGCATCGGACAGGGGGATCAGCCCCAGCATTTT | CASSIGQGDQPQHF
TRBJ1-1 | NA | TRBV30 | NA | TGTGCCTGGAGGCCGCGATCTTTGCGCACTGAAGCTTTCTTT | CAWRPRSLRTEAFF
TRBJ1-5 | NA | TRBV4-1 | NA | TGCGCCAGCAGCTTCGCAGGACAGCGCAATCAGCCCCAGCATTTT | CASSFAGQRNQPQHF
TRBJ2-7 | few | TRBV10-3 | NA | TGTGCCCCACGGACTGGTTTCTACGAGCAGTACTTC | CAPRTGFYEQYF
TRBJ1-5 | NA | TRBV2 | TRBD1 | TGTGCCAGCAGTGGACAGGGAAGCAATCAGCCCCAGCATTTT | CASSGQGSNQPQHF
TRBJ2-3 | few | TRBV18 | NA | TGTGCCAGCTCACCAGGCAGACAGGATACGCAGTATTTT | CASSPGRQDTQYF
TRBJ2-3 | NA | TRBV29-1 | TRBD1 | TGCAGCGTGACCAGGGACAGGGGCCCAGATACGCAGTATTTT | CSVTRDRGPDTQYF
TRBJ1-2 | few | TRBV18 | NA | TGTGCCAGCTCAGCCGACAGCGCTAACTATGGCTACACCTTC | CASSADSANYGYTF
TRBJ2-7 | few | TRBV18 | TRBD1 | TGTGCCAGCTCACCATGGGACAGGGCTGTAGAGCAGTACTTC | CASSPWDRAVEQYF
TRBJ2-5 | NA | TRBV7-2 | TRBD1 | TGTGCCAGCAGCTTGACAGGGATTGAGACCCAGTACTTC | CASSLTGIETQYF
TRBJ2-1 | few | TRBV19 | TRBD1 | TGTGCCACCAACAAACCGGGACAGCCTTACAATGAGCAGTTCTTC | CATNKPGQPYNEQFF
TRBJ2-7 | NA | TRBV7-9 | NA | TGTGCCAGCAGCTCCCGGGACTCAGGCTACGAGCAGTACTTC | CASSSRDSGYEQYF
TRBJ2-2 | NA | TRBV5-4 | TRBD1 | TGTGCCAGCAGCACGGGACAGATTAAGTCCGGGGAGCTGTTTTTT | CASSTGQIKSGELFF
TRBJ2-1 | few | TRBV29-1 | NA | TGCAGCGTTGTCGGGCCGGCCCAGGGAAATGAGCAGTTCTTC | CSVVGPAQGNEQFF
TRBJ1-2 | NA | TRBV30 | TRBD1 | TGTGCCTGGAGAGAGGGACAGTCCTATGGCTACACCTTC | CAWREGQSYGYTF
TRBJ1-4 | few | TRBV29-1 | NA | TGCAGCGTTGCGATGGGGGCTGGTGAAAAACTGTTTTTT | CSVAMGAGEKLFF
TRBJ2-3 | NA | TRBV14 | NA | TGTGCCAGCAGCCAATACGGGGTTAGCACAGATACGCAGTATTTT | CASSQYGVSTDTQYF
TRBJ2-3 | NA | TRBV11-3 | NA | TGTGCCAGCAGCTTAGCGGGAGTGGGAACAGATACGCAGTATTTT | CASSLAGVGTDTQYF
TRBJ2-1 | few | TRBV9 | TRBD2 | TGTGCCAGCAGCGACAGCGGGAGTCGGGGCAATGAGCAGTTCTTC | CASSDSGSRGNEQFF